This entry features one TCR beta chain sequence. What antigen it recognizes has not been identified. No base-level quality is on record; no much larger clone is a single base apart. The record originates from a study of blood T cell repertoires in COVID-19 (TCRdb year 2020). Looking at the study overall: Collaborator samples came from the United States, Italy and Spain and covered acute and convalescent phases of COVID-19. Samples came from the ongoing ImmuneRACE study (first 160 participants) plus 1,254 subjects from 6 global collaborators. HLA class I and class II types, where available, came from metadata supplied by the sample provider rather than from assay-based typing. Sample metadata almost always included a de-identified subject ID, COVID-19 status, age in years and sex. A freely available public database, intended as a resource for researchers studying the immune response to SARS-CoV-2, is where the repertoires were released. The material from the prospective study consisted of cDNA or gDNA derived from T cells, B-cell-depleted T cells, or PBMCs. Deeply sampled blood TCRbeta repertoires from subjects exposed to, actively infected with, or recovered from COVID-19 were included in the dataset. Broader findings and caveats from the paper: The amount of clinical and demographic metadata varied by source and participant and was provided uncurated.

Whole blood was collected in K2EDTA tubes by collaborating institutions according to the institutions' own protocols. For TCRbeta analysis, collaborator samples were shipped as frozen whole blood, as isolated PBMCs, or as DNA extracted from either sample type. As encoded in the germline V gene, CDR1 is MDHEN while CDR2 is SYDVKM. CDR3 length: 15 amino acids, cysteine to phenylalanine. Only CDR3 DNA is held: 45 bases, read in frame from base 1. The germline ends are 17 bases apart after V is trimmed by 6 bases and J by 2 bases. TCRbeta CDR3 regions were amplified from genomic DNA by means of the immunoSEQ Assay, a bias-controlled multiplex PCR. The paper's data handling went like this. Nucleated cell counts per sample were estimated from amplification of reference gene primers within the assay. Sequence reads were collapsed and filtered to measure the absolute abundance of every unique TCRbeta CDR3 rearrangement. For each sample, productive Simpson clonality was calculated as the square root of Simpson's diversity index over productive rearrangements. TCRdb carries this immuneACCESS record with in-frame sequences only. Its versions omit some clonotypes, under half of them owing to an unresolved V gene in the studies checked, with the rest unexplained. The D gene and trimming were derived from the DNA, and the V and J assignments and clone size from that table. The sample table lists around 86,000 clones, under 85% of them with a count of one. In total, the top ten clones hold roughly 28% of the sample.

The source material was peripheral blood. This chain joins TRBV28 to TRBJ2-7; TRBD2 is possibly the D segment (6 matching bases). The origin of this receptor is a woman of 80 years or more with acute or convalescent COVID-19. The nucleotide sequence is TGTGCCAGCAGCCCTGGAGGGCAACCCCCCTACGAGCAGTACTTC. Translated, it reads CASSPGGQPPYEQYF.